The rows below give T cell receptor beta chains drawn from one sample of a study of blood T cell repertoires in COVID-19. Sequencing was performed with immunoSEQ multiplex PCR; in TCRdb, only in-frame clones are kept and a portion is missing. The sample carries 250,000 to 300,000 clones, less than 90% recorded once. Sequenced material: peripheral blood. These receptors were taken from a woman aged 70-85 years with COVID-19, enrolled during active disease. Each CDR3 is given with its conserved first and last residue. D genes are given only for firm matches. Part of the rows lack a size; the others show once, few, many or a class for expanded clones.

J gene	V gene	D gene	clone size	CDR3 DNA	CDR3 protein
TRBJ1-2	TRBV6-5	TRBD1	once	TGTGCCAGCAGTTACTCAAAGACAGGGGATGGCTACACCTTC	CASSYSKTGDGYTF
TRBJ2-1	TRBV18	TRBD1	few	TGTGCCAGCTCACCCGGACAGGGGGCAAACGATGAGCAGTTCTTC	CASSPGQGANDEQFF
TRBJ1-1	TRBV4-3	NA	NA	TGCGCCAGCAGCCAAGACCCATACACTGAAGCTTTCTTT	CASSQDPYTEAFF
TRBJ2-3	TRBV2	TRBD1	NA	TGTGCTAGCAGTGAAGGACAGGCCACTAGCACAGATACGCAGTATTTT	CASSEGQATSTDTQYF
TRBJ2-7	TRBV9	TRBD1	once	TGTGCCAGCAGCGTAGGGGACAGTGATTTTCAGTACTTC	CASSVGDSDFQYF
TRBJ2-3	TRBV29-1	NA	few	TGCAGCGTTGTTGGGGGGACTAGCACAGATACGCAGTATTTT	CSVVGGTSTDTQYF
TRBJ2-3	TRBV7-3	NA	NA	TGTGCCAGCAGCTCCCAAGCGGCAGATACGCAGTATTTT	CASSSQAADTQYF
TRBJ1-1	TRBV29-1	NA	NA	TGCAGCGTTGAGGGGCACACTGAAGCTTTCTTT	CSVEGHTEAFF
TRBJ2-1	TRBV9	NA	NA	TGTGCCAGCAGCGTTAGGGGGGGTCCTGGGAATGAGCAGTTCTTC	CASSVRGGPGNEQFF
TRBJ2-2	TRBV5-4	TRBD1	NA	TGTGCCAGCAGGTCCTTGACAGGGGGCGACACCGGGGAGCTGTTTTTT	CASRSLTGGDTGELFF
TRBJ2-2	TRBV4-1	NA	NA	TGCGCCAGCAGCCAAGATGTAAGAGCGAACACCGGGGAGCTGTTTTTT	CASSQDVRANTGELFF
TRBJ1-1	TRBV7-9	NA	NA	TGTGCCAGCAGCACTCGCGGGGCAGAGGAAGCTTTCTTT	CASSTRGAEEAFF
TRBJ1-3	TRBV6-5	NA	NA	TGTGCCAGCACCCAGCCCCCAGGTTCTGGAAACACCATATATTTT	CASTQPPGSGNTIYF
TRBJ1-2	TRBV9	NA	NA	TGTGCCAGCAGCCAAGACAGTCCTGGGGGCTACACCTTC	CASSQDSPGGYTF
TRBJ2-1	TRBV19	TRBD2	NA	TGTGCCAGTACCCTTAGCGGGGGATCCTACAATGAGCAGTTCTTC	CASTLSGGSYNEQFF
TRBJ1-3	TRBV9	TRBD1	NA	TGTGCCAGCAGCCTTGGGACAGAGGGGAACACCATATATTTT	CASSLGTEGNTIYF
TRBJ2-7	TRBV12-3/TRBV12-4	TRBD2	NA	TGTGCCAGCAGACCTGGACTAGTAGGCGAGCAGTACTTC	CASRPGLVGEQYF
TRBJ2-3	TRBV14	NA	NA	TGTGCCAGCAGCCGGGTAGCTTTATGGGATACGCAGTATTTT	CASSRVALWDTQYF
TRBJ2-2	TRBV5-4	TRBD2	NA	TGTGCCAGCAGCCCCGGGACTAGCGGGGAGAACACCGGGGAGCTGTTTTTT	CASSPGTSGENTGELFF
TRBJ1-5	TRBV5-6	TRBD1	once	TGTGCCAGCAGCACACGGGACAGGGTAGGTCAGCCCCAGCATTTT	CASSTRDRVGQPQHF
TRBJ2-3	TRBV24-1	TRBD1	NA	TGTGCCACCAGTGATTTCGGACAGGCCCCTTACACAGATACGCAGTATTTT	CATSDFGQAPYTDTQYF
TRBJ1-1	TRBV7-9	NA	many	TGTGCCAGCAGCTTCTTTAACACTGAAGCTTTCTTT	CASSFFNTEAFF
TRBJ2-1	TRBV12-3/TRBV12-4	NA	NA	TGTGCCAGCAGCCCCGGAGAGGAGCAGTTCTTC	CASSPGEEQFF
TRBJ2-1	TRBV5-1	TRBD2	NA	TGCGCCAGCAGCTTGGGACTAGCGGTAGGGCAGTTCTTC	CASSLGLAVGQFF
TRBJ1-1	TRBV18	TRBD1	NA	TGTGCCAGCTCCCCCGCGGGGACAGGGACAAGTGAAGCTTTCTTT	CASSPAGTGTSEAFF
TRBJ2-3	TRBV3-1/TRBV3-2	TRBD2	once	TGTGCCAGCAGCCAAGCGACCGCGGGGGGCGGGGATACGCAGTATTTT	CASSQATAGGGDTQYF
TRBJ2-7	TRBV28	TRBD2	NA	TGTGCCAGCAGTTATGGGACTAGCGGGGGCTACGAGCAGTACTTC	CASSYGTSGGYEQYF
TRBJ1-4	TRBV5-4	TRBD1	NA	TGTGCCAGCAGCATAACAGGGGACGAGGATGAAAAACTGTTTTTT	CASSITGDEDEKLFF
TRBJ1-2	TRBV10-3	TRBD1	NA	TGTGCCATCAGTGCCGGACAGGGGCAGGGTGGCTACACCTTC	CAISAGQGQGGYTF
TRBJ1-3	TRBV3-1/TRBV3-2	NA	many	TGTGCCAGCAGCCAAGATACTGTCTCTGGAAACACCATATATTTT	CASSQDTVSGNTIYF
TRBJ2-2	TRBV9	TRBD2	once	TGTGCCAGCAGCATTCACCCACTAGCGGGGGGGATGAACACCGGGGAGCTGTTTTTT	CASSIHPLAGGMNTGELFF
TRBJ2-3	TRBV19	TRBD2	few	TGTGCCAGTAGTATAGGCGCGGGGGACACAGATACGCAGTATTTT	CASSIGAGDTDTQYF
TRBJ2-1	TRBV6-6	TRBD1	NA	TGTGCCAGCAAAATCTGGACAGGGGTCGATGAGCAGTTCTTC	CASKIWTGVDEQFF
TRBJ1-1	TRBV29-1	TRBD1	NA	TGCAGCGCACTAGACAGGGGGAACACTGAAGCTTTCTTT	CSALDRGNTEAFF
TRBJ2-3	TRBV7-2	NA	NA	TGTGCCAGCTCCGTAAACACCGTTCAGTCAGATACGCAGTATTTT	CASSVNTVQSDTQYF
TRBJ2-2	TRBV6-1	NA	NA	TGTGCCAGCAGTGAACGGCGGGGGCCCTTTAACACCGGGGAGCTGTTTTTT	CASSERRGPFNTGELFF
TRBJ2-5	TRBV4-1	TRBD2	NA	TGCGCCAGCAGCCACGCTCCGGGACTAGCGGCGCAAGAGACCCAGTACTTC	CASSHAPGLAAQETQYF